The clone carrying this TCR beta chain occurred many times. Its target is unknown. TCRdb recomputed calls from the reads with MiXCR, one row per CDR3 protein. In the table there are 830,000 or so distinct CDR3 sequences, 32% of which are singletons. CDR3 length equals 14 residues. Germline CDR1 and CDR2: SEHNR and FQNEAQ (reference sequence). The V and J ends lost 3 bases and 1 base respectively, with 6 bases between them. The data are from a study of T cell repertoires in cytomegalovirus infection. The TCR originated in a human donor in good health (CMV status not recorded). Some clones in this sample may be carry-over from other donors' samples. This specimen was cultured CD8+ T cells from PBMCs, taken from culture after CMV antigen stimulation. The chain uses TRBV7-9 and TRBJ2-2; perhaps TRBD1 as D (5 bases). The CDR3 region has the DNA TGTGCCAGCAGCTTTGACAGGAACACCGGGGAGCTGTTTTTT. Its protein product is CASSFDRNTGELFF.